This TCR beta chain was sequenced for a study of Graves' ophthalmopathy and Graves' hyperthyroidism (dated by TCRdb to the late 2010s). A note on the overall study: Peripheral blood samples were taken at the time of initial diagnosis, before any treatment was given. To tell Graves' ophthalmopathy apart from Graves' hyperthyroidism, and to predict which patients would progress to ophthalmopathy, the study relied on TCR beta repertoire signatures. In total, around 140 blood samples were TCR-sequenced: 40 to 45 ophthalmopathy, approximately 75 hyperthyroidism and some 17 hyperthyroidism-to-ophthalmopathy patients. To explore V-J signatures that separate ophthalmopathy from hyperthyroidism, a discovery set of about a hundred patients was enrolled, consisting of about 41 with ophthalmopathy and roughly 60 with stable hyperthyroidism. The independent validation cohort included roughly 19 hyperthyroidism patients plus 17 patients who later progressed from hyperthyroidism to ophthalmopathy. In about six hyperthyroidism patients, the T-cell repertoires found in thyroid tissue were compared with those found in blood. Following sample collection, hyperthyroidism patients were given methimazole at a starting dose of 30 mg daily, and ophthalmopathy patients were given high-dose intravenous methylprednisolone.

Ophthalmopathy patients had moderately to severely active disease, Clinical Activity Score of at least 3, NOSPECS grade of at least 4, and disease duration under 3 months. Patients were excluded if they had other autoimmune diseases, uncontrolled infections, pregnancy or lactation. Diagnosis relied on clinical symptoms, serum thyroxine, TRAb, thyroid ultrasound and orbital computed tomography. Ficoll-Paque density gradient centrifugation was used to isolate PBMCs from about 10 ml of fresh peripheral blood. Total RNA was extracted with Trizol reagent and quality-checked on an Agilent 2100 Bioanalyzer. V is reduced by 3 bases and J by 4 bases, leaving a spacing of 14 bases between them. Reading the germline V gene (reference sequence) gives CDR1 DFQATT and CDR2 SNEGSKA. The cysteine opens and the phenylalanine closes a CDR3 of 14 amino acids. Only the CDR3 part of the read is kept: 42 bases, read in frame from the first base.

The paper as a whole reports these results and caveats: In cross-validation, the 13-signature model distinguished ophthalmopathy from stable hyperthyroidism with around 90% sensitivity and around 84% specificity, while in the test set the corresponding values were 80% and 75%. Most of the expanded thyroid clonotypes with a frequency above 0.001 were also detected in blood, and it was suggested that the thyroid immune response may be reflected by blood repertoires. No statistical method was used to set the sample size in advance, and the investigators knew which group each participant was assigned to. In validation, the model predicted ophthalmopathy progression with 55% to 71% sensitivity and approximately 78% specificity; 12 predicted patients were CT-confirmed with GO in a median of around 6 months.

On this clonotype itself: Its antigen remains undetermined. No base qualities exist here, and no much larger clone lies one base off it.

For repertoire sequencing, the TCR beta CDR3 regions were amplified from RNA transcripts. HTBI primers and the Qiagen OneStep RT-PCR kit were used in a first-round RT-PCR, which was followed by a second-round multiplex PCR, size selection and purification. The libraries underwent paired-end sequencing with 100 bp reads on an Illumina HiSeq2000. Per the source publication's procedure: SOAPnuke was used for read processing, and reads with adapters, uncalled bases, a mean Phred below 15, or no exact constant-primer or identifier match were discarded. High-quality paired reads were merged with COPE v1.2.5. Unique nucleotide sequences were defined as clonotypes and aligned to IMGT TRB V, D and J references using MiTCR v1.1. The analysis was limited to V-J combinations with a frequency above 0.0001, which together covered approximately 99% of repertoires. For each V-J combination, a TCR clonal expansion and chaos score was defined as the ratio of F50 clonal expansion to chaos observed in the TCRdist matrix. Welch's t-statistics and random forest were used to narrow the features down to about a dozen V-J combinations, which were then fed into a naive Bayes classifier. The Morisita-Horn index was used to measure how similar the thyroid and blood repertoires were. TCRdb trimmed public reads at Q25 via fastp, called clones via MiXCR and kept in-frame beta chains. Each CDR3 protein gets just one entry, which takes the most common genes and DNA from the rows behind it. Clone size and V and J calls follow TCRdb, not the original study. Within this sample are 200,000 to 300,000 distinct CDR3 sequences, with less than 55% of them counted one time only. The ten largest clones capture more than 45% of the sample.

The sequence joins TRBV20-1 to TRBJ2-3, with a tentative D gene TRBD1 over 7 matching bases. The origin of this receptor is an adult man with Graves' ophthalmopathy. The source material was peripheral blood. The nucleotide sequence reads TGCAGTGCTAGTGGCAGGGGGGTGGCAGATACGCAGTATTTT. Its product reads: CSASGRGVADTQYF.